A selection of T cell receptor beta chains follows, all from one sample in a study of blood T cell repertoires in COVID-19. This table comes from immunoSEQ multiplex PCR, and its TCRdb copy is limited to in-frame clones, with some not included. The data contain 70,000 to 100,000 clones, approximately 78% of them singletons. Sequenced sample: peripheral blood. These receptors were collected from a middle-aged man with active or convalescent COVID-19. The CDR3 runs from the conserved cysteine through the conserved F or W. The D gene is left open where the match is weak. Where a row states a size, it is once, few, many or the class of an expanded clone; other rows omit it.

abundance: NA
v_gene: TRBV3-1/TRBV3-2
d_gene: NA
j_gene: TRBJ2-3
CDR3aa: CASSQAVGGPWGDTQYF
CDR3nt: TGTGCCAGCAGCCAAGCGGTCGGGGGACCCTGGGGGGATACGCAGTATTTT

abundance: NA
v_gene: TRBV29-1
d_gene: TRBD1
j_gene: TRBJ1-4
CDR3aa: CSVEGPGGEKLFF
CDR3nt: TGCAGCGTTGAAGGGCCAGGGGGGGAAAAACTGTTTTTT

abundance: NA
v_gene: TRBV7-6
d_gene: TRBD2
j_gene: TRBJ2-3
CDR3aa: CASGYSGGSATDTQYF
CDR3nt: TGTGCCAGCGGATATAGCGGGGGGTCTGCCACAGATACGCAGTATTTT

abundance: NA
v_gene: TRBV5-4
d_gene: NA
j_gene: TRBJ2-5
CDR3aa: CASSRDGGKTQYF
CDR3nt: TGTGCCAGCAGTCGGGACGGGGGAAAGACCCAGTACTTC

abundance: once
v_gene: TRBV4-2
d_gene: NA
j_gene: TRBJ2-5
CDR3aa: CASSQDRAETQYF
CDR3nt: TGTGCCAGCAGCCAAGATCGAGCGGAGACCCAGTACTTC

abundance: NA
v_gene: TRBV20-1
d_gene: TRBD1
j_gene: TRBJ1-2
CDR3aa: CSAGQGAGYTF
CDR3nt: TGCAGTGCGGGACAGGGGGCTGGCTACACCTTC

abundance: few
v_gene: TRBV7-9
d_gene: NA
j_gene: TRBJ1-5
CDR3aa: CASSSGFDYSNQPQHF
CDR3nt: TGTGCCAGCAGCTCCGGGTTCGACTATAGCAATCAGCCCCAGCATTTT

abundance: NA
v_gene: TRBV2
d_gene: TRBD2
j_gene: TRBJ2-1
CDR3aa: CASSLGGGESNEQFF
CDR3nt: TGTGCCAGCAGTCTTGGCGGGGGGGAGAGTAATGAGCAGTTCTTC

abundance: once
v_gene: TRBV12-3/TRBV12-4
d_gene: TRBD2
j_gene: TRBJ2-5
CDR3aa: CASSPSGEGTQYF
CDR3nt: TGTGCCAGCAGTCCCTCGGGGGAGGGGACCCAGTACTTC

abundance: NA
v_gene: TRBV7-2
d_gene: TRBD1
j_gene: TRBJ1-2
CDR3aa: CASSGGTENNYGYTF
CDR3nt: TGTGCCAGCAGCGGTGGGACAGAAAATAACTATGGCTACACCTTC

abundance: NA
v_gene: TRBV4-3
d_gene: NA
j_gene: TRBJ2-1
CDR3aa: CASSLLQGNEQFF
CDR3nt: TGCGCCAGCAGCCTTCTCCAGGGGAATGAGCAGTTCTTC

abundance: NA
v_gene: TRBV25-1
d_gene: NA
j_gene: TRBJ1-6
CDR3aa: CASRQGTYSPLHF
CDR3nt: TGTGCCAGCAGACAGGGAACATATTCACCCCTCCACTTT

abundance: NA
v_gene: TRBV4-2
d_gene: TRBD1
j_gene: TRBJ2-5
CDR3aa: CASSLPQGAVETQYF
CDR3nt: TGTGCCAGCAGCCTTCCACAGGGGGCAGTAGAGACCCAGTACTTC

abundance: NA
v_gene: TRBV9
d_gene: TRBD2
j_gene: TRBJ2-4
CDR3aa: CASSVRSWGGVAKNIQYF
CDR3nt: TGTGCCAGCAGCGTAAGGTCGTGGGGAGGGGTAGCCAAAAACATTCAGTACTTC

abundance: NA
v_gene: TRBV7-2
d_gene: NA
j_gene: TRBJ2-1
CDR3aa: CASSLGQPSYNEQFF
CDR3nt: TGTGCCAGCAGCTTAGGACAGCCTTCCTACAATGAGCAGTTCTTC

abundance: NA
v_gene: TRBV3-1/TRBV3-2
d_gene: NA
j_gene: TRBJ2-5
CDR3aa: CASSHGYFEGQETQYF
CDR3nt: TGTGCCAGCAGCCATGGTTATTTCGAGGGTCAAGAGACCCAGTACTTC

abundance: NA
v_gene: TRBV5-5
d_gene: TRBD1
j_gene: TRBJ1-6
CDR3aa: CASSLIGQGQSPLHF
CDR3nt: TGTGCCAGCAGCTTGATAGGACAGGGTCAATCACCCCTCCACTTT